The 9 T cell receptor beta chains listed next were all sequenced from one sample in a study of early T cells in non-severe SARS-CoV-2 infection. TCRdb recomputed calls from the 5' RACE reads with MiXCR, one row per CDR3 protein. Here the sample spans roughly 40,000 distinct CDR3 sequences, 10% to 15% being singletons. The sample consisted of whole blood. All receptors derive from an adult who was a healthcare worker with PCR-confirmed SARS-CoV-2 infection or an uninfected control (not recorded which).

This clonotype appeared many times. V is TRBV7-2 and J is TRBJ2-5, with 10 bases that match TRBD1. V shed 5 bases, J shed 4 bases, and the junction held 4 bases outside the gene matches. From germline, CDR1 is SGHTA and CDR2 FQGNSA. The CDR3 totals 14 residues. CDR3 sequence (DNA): TGTGCCAGCAGCCCTAGACAGGGGGCAGAGACCCAGTACTTC. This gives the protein CASSPRQGAETQYF.

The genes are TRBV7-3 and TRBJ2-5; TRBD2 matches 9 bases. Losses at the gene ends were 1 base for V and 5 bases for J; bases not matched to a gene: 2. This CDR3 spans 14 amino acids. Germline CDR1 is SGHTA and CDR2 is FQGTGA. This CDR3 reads CASSLSGRAETQYF. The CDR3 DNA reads TGTGCCAGCAGCTTAAGCGGGAGGGCGGAGACCCAGTACTTC.

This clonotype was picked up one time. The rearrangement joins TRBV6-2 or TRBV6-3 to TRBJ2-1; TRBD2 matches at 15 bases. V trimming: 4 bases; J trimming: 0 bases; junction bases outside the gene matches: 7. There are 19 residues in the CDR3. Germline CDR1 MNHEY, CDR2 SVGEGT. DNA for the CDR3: TGTGCCAGCAGTTTCACCGGGACTAGCGGGGGGAGCTCCTACAATGAGCAGTTCTTC. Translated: CASSFTGTSGGSSYNEQFF.

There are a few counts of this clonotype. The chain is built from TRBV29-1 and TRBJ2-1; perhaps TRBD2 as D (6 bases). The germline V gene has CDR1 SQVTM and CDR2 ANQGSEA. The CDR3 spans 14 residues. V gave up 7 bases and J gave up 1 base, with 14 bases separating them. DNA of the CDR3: TGCAGCGCGCAGACTAGGGGATCCTACAATGAGCAGTTCTTC. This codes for CSAQTRGSYNEQFF.

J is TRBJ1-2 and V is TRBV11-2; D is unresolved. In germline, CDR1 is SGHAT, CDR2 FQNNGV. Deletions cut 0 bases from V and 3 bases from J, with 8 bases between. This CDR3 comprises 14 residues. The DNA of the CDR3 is TGTGCCAGCAGCTTAGAGAAAGGGCACTATGGCTACACCTTC. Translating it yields CASSLEKGHYGYTF.

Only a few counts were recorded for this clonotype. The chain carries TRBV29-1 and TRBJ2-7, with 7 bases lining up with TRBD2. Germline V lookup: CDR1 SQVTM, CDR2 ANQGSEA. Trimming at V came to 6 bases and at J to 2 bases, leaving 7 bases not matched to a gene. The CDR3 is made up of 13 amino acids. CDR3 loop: CSVASGSTYEQYF. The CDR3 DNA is TGCAGCGTGGCTAGCGGCTCCACCTACGAGCAGTACTTC.

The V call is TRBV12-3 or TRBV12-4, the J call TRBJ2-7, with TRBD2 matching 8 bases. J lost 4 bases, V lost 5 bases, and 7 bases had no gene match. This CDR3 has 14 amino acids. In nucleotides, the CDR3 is TGTGCCAGCAGTCTTCCGGGGGGGGCGTACGAGCAGTACTTC. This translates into CASSLPGGAYEQYF.

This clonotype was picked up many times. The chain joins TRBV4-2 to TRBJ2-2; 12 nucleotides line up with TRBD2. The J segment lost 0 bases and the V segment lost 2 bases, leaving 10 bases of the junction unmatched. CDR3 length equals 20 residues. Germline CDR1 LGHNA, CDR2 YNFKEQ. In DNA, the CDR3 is TGTGCCAGCAGCCAACACCTAAGACTAGCGGGGGACACGAACACCGGGGAGCTGTTTTTT. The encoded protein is CASSQHLRLAGDTNTGELFF.

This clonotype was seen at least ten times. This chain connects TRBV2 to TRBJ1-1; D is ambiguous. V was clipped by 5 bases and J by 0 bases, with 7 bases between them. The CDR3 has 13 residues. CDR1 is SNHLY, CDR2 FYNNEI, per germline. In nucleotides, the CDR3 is TGTGCCAGCAGTACGGATGTGAACACTGAAGCTTTCTTT. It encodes CASSTDVNTEAFF.